These 8 T cell receptor beta chains share one sample of origin, sequenced in a study of blood T cell repertoires in COVID-19. The table came from immunoSEQ multiplex PCR; TCRdb's copy has only in-frame clones and leaves some out. The sample has about 190,000 clones, 81% seen once; the top ten hold roughly 12%. The sample was peripheral blood. The source of these receptors is a woman of 80 years or more with COVID-19, enrolled during active disease.

V gene TRBV12-1 combines with J gene TRBJ1-1. TRBV12-1 is termed a pseudogene. The CDR3 is 15 residues long. The CDR3: CASSYGKTGNTEAFF. CDR3 in DNA: TGTGCCAGCAGCTACGGGAAGACGGGGAACACTGAAGCTTTCTTT.

J is TRBJ1-1 and V is TRBV6-5, with 10 bases fitting TRBD1. The CDR3 has 14 residues. From germline, CDR1 is MNHEY and CDR2 SVGAGI. V was clipped by 4 bases and J by 5 bases; unmatched bases: 4. The CDR3 region is CASSWDRGTTEAFF. In nucleotides, the CDR3 is TGTGCCAGCAGTTGGGACAGGGGTACAACTGAAGCTTTCTTT.

V usage is TRBV7-3 and J usage is TRBJ1-1, with a weak D call TRBD1 (5 bases). Germline V gene lookup returns CDR1 SGHTA and CDR2 FQGTGA. The CDR3 is 13 amino acids. V lost 2 bases and J 6 bases, leaving 10 bases between the germline ends. The CDR3 reads CASSLRGGAEAFF. In DNA, the CDR3 is TGTGCCAGCAGCTTACGGGGAGGGGCTGAAGCTTTCTTT.

The chain's CDR3 is CASSHIQGADYNEQFF. Written as DNA, the CDR3 is TGTGCCAGCAGCCACATCCAGGGGGCGGACTACAATGAGCAGTTCTTC. The chain carries TRBV5-6 and TRBJ2-1, with TRBD1 identical over 8 bases. Germline V gene lookup returns CDR1 SGHDT and CDR2 YYEEEE. Germline trimming cut 4 bases from V and 3 bases from J; bases unmatched to any gene: 9. The CDR3 consists of 16 residues.

The chain employs TRBV5-4 and TRBJ1-2; TRBD1 aligns across 9 bases. Germline CDR1 SGHNT, CDR2 YYREEE (reference sequence). The CDR3 totals 17 residues. V was pared by 0 bases and J by 4 bases, with 10 bases of the junction left unmatched. The CDR3 reads CASSLGARDREIYGYTF. The CDR3 DNA reads as TGTGCCAGCAGCTTGGGGGCCCGGGACAGGGAGATCTATGGCTACACCTTC.

The chain carries TRBV27 and TRBJ1-5; D unclear. Germline V gene sequence: CDR1 MNHEY, CDR2 SMNVEV (reference sequence). The CDR3 runs 13 residues. V was trimmed by 6 bases and J by 10 bases, leaving 16 bases between them. This CDR3 is CASSRTVDIPQHF. CDR3 DNA sequence: TGTGCCAGCAGCCGTACAGTTGACATCCCCCAGCATTTT.

This clone appeared a few times. One end of the junction is discordant with germline, which a read error may explain. The chain is built from TRBV7-6 and TRBJ2-5; D perhaps matches TRBD1 (6 bases). Germline V lookup: CDR1 SGHVS, CDR2 FNYEAQ. The CDR3 runs 15 residues. Here the CDR3 DNA reads TGTGCCAGCAGGTTAGGAACAGGGAAGCAAGAGACCCAGTACTTC. Translation: CASRLGTGKQETQYF.

The genes are TRBV24-1 and TRBJ2-7, with 8 bases matching TRBD2. CDR1 is KGHDR and CDR2 is SFDVKD in the germline V gene. The CDR3 has 15 amino acids. Losses at the gene ends were 5 bases for V and 7 bases for J; bases not matched to a gene: 12. The CDR3 bases are TGTGCCACCAGTGCCGCGGGGGGATCACATAAAGAGCAGTACTTC. Amino acid sequence: CATSAAGGSHKEQYF.